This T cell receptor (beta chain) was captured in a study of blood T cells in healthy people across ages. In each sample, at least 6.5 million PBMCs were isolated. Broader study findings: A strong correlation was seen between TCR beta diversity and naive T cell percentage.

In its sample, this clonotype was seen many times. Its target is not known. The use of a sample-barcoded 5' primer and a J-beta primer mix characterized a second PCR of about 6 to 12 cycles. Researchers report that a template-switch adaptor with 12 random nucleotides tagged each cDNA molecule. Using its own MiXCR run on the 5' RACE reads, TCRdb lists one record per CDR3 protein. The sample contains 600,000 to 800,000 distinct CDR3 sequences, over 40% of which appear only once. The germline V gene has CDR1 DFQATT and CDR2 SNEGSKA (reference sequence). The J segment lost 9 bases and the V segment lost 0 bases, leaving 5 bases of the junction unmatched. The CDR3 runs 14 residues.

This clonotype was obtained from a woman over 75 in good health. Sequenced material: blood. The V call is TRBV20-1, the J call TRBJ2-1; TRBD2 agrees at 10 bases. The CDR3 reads CSARDQRGGTEQFF. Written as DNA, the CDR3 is TGCAGTGCTAGAGACCAGCGGGGGGGCACTGAGCAGTTCTTC.